In this sample, the clone carrying this T cell receptor (beta chain) turned up many times. Antigen unknown. Each CDR3 protein gets one entry after TCRdb re-called the 5' RACE reads with MiXCR. This repertoire shows about 250,000 distinct CDR3 sequences, over 9.5% found once; its top ten account for 2.6%. This entry belongs to a study of CD8 T cells in ankylosing spondylitis. Broader study findings: Disease-linked clones were CD8+ and relatively rare in peripheral blood. Researchers reportedly found disease-linked clones significantly enriched in matched ankylosing spondylitis synovial fluid. A motif of 7 or 8 highly homologous TCR beta variants was seen as apparently characteristic of ankylosing spondylitis blood.

The receptor was derived from a male donor with ankylosing spondylitis or in good health (not recorded which). The specimen was blood, either unsorted or a sorted T cell fraction (not recorded which).

CDR3 coding DNA: TGCGCCAGCAGCTTGTGGGCCGGGACTAGCGGGAGTGGGACCTACAATGAGCAGTTCTTC. Its protein product is CASSLWAGTSGSGTYNEQFF. This chain joins TRBV5-1 and TRBJ2-1; 14 bases fit TRBD2. Germline-derived CDR1 and CDR2 are SGHRS and YFSETQ. The CDR3 contains 20 residues. V lost 1 base to trimming and J lost 2 bases; unmatched junction nucleotides: 11.